The 4 T cell receptor beta chains below were found in one sample sequenced in a study of cytomegalovirus exposure and HLA in healthy donors. The PCR employed 60 Vbeta primers together with 13 Jbeta primers. TCRdb keeps only in-frame clones here, not all; method: immunoSEQ multiplex PCR. Counted here are 150,000 to 200,000 clones, approximately 84% occurring once; the ten biggest clones make up more than 1.1%. The sequenced material came from PBMCs. The receptors derive from a girl aged 5 to 17 in good health and CMV-seropositive.

The rearrangement links TRBV5-8 to TRBJ1-3; maybe TRBD1 (6 bases). This CDR3 comprises 16 residues. Germline CDR1 reads SGHTS; CDR2 reads YDEGEE. V dropped 0 bases and J dropped 0 bases, with 10 bases sitting between them. The CDR3 bases are TGTGCCAGCAGCTTGGGGGACATGTACTCTGGAAACACCATATATTTT. Protein product: CASSLGDMYSGNTIYF.

This clone was picked up a small number of times. The chain recombines TRBV5-1 with TRBJ2-3; 9 bases are shared with TRBD2. This CDR3 spans 16 amino acids. The V gene end was trimmed by 4 bases and the J gene end by 7 bases; junction bases not matched to a gene: 13. CDR1 is SGHRS and CDR2 is YFSETQ in the germline V gene. In DNA, the CDR3 is TGCGCCAGCAGCGGCTCGACTAGCGGAGACCTTTATACGCAGTATTTT. Translated, it gives CASSGSTSGDLYTQYF.

This clone was recorded a few times. The sample carries other DNA sequences with the same CDR3. The chain has TRBV19 and TRBJ1-5, with 8 bases fitting TRBD1. The V gene end was trimmed by 5 bases and the J gene end by 2 bases; junction bases not matched to a gene: 2. The CDR3 sequence is 14 residues long. Germline CDR1 is LNHDA and CDR2 is SQIVND (reference sequence). CDR3 residues: CASSVTGGNQPQHF. CDR3 nucleotides: TGTGCCAGTAGTGTGACAGGGGGCAATCAGCCCCAGCATTTT.

J is TRBJ1-3 and V is TRBV11-2; D is possibly TRBD1 (5 bases). The ends were cut back, 1 base at V and 3 bases at J, with 13 bases in the middle. Germline assignment: CDR1 SGHAT and CDR2 FQNNGV. There are 16 residues in the CDR3. CDR3 protein: CASSLAPRVFGNTIYF. The CDR3 DNA follows: TGTGCCAGCAGCTTAGCTCCCAGGGTTTTTGGAAACACCATATATTTT. Using reference TRBV11-2 and TRBJ1-3 for the parts outside the CDR3, the full variable domain is EAGVAQSPRYKIIEKRQSVAFWCNPISGHATLYWYQQILGQGPKLLIQFQNNGVVDDSQLPKDRFSAERLKGVDSTLKIQPAKLEDSAVYLCASSLAPRVFGNTIYFGEGSWLTVV.